Presented here are 20 T cell receptor beta chains from one specimen sequenced in a study of a mutant IDH1 vaccine in newly diagnosed glioma. Profiling relied on immunoSEQ multiplex PCR, and the TCRdb table lists in-frame clones only, not all of them. Counted here are about 38,000 clones, roughly 90% occurring once; the ten biggest clones make up 18%. Time point denoted: baseline, week 1 (first vaccination visit). Treatment described: pre-vaccination baseline after standard-of-care therapy. Sequenced material: PBMCs, taken from a glioma patient treated with radiotherapy, temozolomide or both. Receptors originate from a man between 18 and 35 years old with glioma.

The J gene is TRBJ1-1, the V gene TRBV30, with a weak D call TRBD1 (5 bases). Between the trimmed V and J ends, which lost 3 bases and 1 base, there was a span of 21 bases. This CDR3 has 17 residues. Germline CDR1 reads GTSNPN; CDR2 reads SVGIG (reference sequence). The CDR3 DNA follows: TGTGCCTGGAGAGCCGCGAGGACACAACTCACGAACACTGAAGCTTTCTTT. It encodes CAWRAARTQLTNTEAFF.

The CDR3 DNA reads as TGTGCCAGTACCTTAGGCGGAGGGTTGAATCGTTCACCCCTCCACTTT. As protein: CASTLGGGLNRSPLHF. The genes are TRBV19 and TRBJ1-6; no firm D call. CDR1 is LNHDA and CDR2 is SQIVND in the germline V gene (reference sequence). This CDR3 is 16 amino acids long. The V gene lost 7 bases and the J gene lost 9 bases, with 22 bases spanning the gap.

This clone has only one observation. The gene calls are TRBV30 and TRBJ1-2; a weak D match, TRBD1 (6 bases). The CDR3 runs 13 residues. V gave up 1 base and J gave up 8 bases, with 14 bases separating them. Germline values: CDR1 GTSNPN, CDR2 SVGIG (reference sequence). The chain's CDR3 is CAWSATGRRGYTF. The DNA of the CDR3 is TGTGCCTGGAGTGCGACAGGCCGGCGGGGCTACACCTTC.

The V gene is TRBV6-6, the J gene TRBJ1-5; tentatively, D is TRBD1 (5 bases). V was clipped by 7 bases and J by 2 bases, with 18 bases between them. CDR3 length equals 16 residues. Germline V gives CDR1 MNHNY, CDR2 SVGAGI (reference sequence). The CDR3 region has the DNA TGTGCCAGCACTTGGGTAAGACAGAGGGGCAATCAGCCCCAGCATTTT. It encodes CASTWVRQRGNQPQHF.

The chain joins TRBV7-2 to TRBJ2-5; tentative D call: TRBD1 (6 bases). Between the trimmed V and J ends, which lost 5 bases and 5 bases, there was a span of 15 bases. The CDR3 is made up of 14 amino acids. Germline CDR1 SGHTA, CDR2 FQGNSA. The chain's CDR3 is CASSAQTGFETQYF. The CDR3 DNA is TGTGCCAGCAGCGCTCAGACAGGATTCGAGACCCAGTACTTC.

The rearrangement uses TRBV30 and TRBJ1-4; D might be TRBD1 (6 bases). V lost 0 bases, J lost 7 bases, and 12 bases lay in between. CDR3 length equals 14 residues. Germline CDR1 GTSNPN, CDR2 SVGIG (reference sequence). The CDR3 bases are TGTGCCTGGAGTGTATCACAGGGTAGTGAAAAACTGTTTTTT. Translating it yields CAWSVSQGSEKLFF.

The genes are TRBV4-1 and TRBJ2-7; 14 bases are shared with TRBD2. Per germline, CDR1 MGHRA and CDR2 YSYEKL. V dropped 4 bases and J dropped 0; count of bases not matched to a gene: 5. This CDR3 region has 17 residues. This chain's CDR3 is CASSPRTSGRSSYEQYF. The CDR3 bases are TGCGCCAGCAGCCCCCGGACTAGCGGGAGGAGCTCCTACGAGCAGTACTTC.

CDR3 DNA sequence: TGTGCCAGCAGTGCGTTTCAGGGGCTGCTCGCTCCTAACTATGGCTACACCTTC. Translation gives CASSAFQGLLAPNYGYTF. The chain has TRBV28 and TRBJ1-2; maybe TRBD1 (6 bases). Germline V gene lookup returns CDR1 MDHEN and CDR2 SYDVKM. The V and J ends lost 5 bases and 0 bases respectively, with 22 bases between them. The CDR3 loop spans 18 amino acids.

This chain uses TRBV6-5 with TRBJ1-1; tentatively, D is TRBD1 (5 bases). The CDR3 runs 15 residues. Trimming shortened V by 1 base and J by 4 bases, and 13 bases separated the two germline ends. In germline, CDR1 is MNHEY, CDR2 SVGAGI. CDR3 protein: CASSYWGDGITEAFF. The CDR3 region has the DNA TGTGCCAGCAGTTACTGGGGGGATGGGATCACTGAAGCTTTCTTT.

The chain has TRBV5-1 and TRBJ1-4, with 7 nucleotides matching TRBD1. CDR1 SGHRS and CDR2 YFSETQ come from the germline V gene. The CDR3 sequence is 16 residues long. Trimming took 0 bases from V and 4 from J; bases not matched to a gene: 6. The CDR3 region has the DNA TGCGCCAGCAGCTTGGGCGACAGGGAAAATAATGAAAAACTGTTTTTT. Translating it yields CASSLGDRENNEKLFF.

The rearrangement uses TRBV5-1 and TRBJ2-2; D gene unclear. This CDR3 region has 16 residues. Germline V gives CDR1 SGHRS, CDR2 YFSETQ. Trimming stripped 0 bases from V and 0 bases from J, with 9 bases between. CDR3 DNA: TGCGCCAGCAGCTTGGATTTGGGTTCGAACACCGGGGAGCTGTTTTTT. Its translation: CASSLDLGSNTGELFF.

The chain couples TRBV6-5 to TRBJ1-1; D ambiguous. The CDR3 totals 15 residues. Germline V CDR1 and CDR2: MNHEY, SVGAGI. Trimming took off 2 bases at V and 1 base at J, with 11 bases between the two ends. The chain's CDR3 is CASSYTDGRNTEAFF. The CDR3 DNA is TGTGCCAGCAGTTACACTGACGGCAGGAACACTGAAGCTTTCTTT.

This sequence joins TRBV7-2 and TRBJ1-1; 9 bases are a match to TRBD1. CDR3 size: 14 residues. Germline lookup yields CDR1 SGHTA and CDR2 FQGNSA. Unmatched junction bases numbered 5, after V lost 5 bases and J lost 4 bases. CDR3 DNA: TGTGCCAGCAGCGGACAGGGGTCGAGCACTGAAGCTTTCTTT. Translation gives CASSGQGSSTEAFF.

The chain links TRBV19 to TRBJ1-2; D not certain. This CDR3 is 14 amino acids long. The V and J ends lost 5 bases and 5 bases respectively, with 15 bases between them. The germline V gene has CDR1 LNHDA and CDR2 SQIVND (reference sequence). CDR3 residues: CASSRAVDAYGYTF. The CDR3, as DNA: TGTGCCAGTAGTCGGGCGGTGGATGCATATGGCTACACCTTC.

This clone has only one observation. V gene TRBV6-1 combines with J gene TRBJ1-5; 7 bases agree with TRBD1. The CDR3 consists of 14 residues. Germline V gene data show CDR1 as MNHNS and CDR2 as SASEGT. The J segment lost 6 bases and the V segment lost 9 bases, leaving 11 bases of the junction unmatched. The CDR3 DNA follows: TGTGCCAGTGTCTCTACAGGGGTGGGTCAGCCCCAGCATTTT. It is translated as CASVSTGVGQPQHF.

This clone came up a few times. The chain carries TRBV5-5 and TRBJ1-2; D unclear. The CDR3 has 18 residues. V was trimmed by 0 bases and J by 4 bases, leaving 22 bases between them. CDR1 and CDR2 from the germline V gene are SGHKS and YYEKEE (reference sequence). For the CDR3, the DNA is TGTGCCAGCAGCTTGGAGTCGGGAATAGAATCCTTACTCTATGGCTACACCTTC. It specifies CASSLESGIESLLYGYTF.

Here the CDR3 reads CASSFGQGRMNTEAFF. CDR3 in DNA: TGCGCCAGCAGCTTCGGCCAGGGGCGCATGAACACTGAAGCTTTCTTT. The V and J genes are TRBV5-1 and TRBJ1-1; tentatively, D is TRBD1 (6 bases). CDR1 and CDR2 from the germline V gene are SGHRS and YFSETQ. V was pared by 2 bases and J by 0 bases, with 14 bases between. There are 16 residues in the CDR3.

Only one count was recorded for this clone. The V and J genes are TRBV28 and TRBJ2-7; D not certain. CDR1 and CDR2 (germline): MDHEN, SYDVKM. V shed 5 bases and J shed 1 base, with 12 bases lying between them. This CDR3 spans 14 amino acids. DNA of the CDR3: TGTGCCAGCAGTCCCCCTGGGGTTTCCTACGAGCAGTACTTC. Encoded protein: CASSPPGVSYEQYF.

The chain uses TRBV18 and TRBJ1-5; a weak D match, TRBD1 (6 bases). Germline V lookup: CDR1 KGHSH, CDR2 LQKENI. This CDR3 contains 13 residues. The ends were cut back, 2 bases at V and 7 bases at J, with 9 bases in the middle. The chain's CDR3 is CASSPSGEQPQHF. Here the CDR3 DNA reads TGTGCCAGCTCACCATCAGGGGAGCAGCCCCAGCATTTT. Full variable domain (remainder filled in from reference TRBV18 and TRBJ1-5): NAGVMQNPRHLVRRRGQEARLRCSPMKGHSHVYWYRQLPEEGLKFMVYLQKENIIDESGMPKERFSAEFPKEGPSILRIQQVVRGDSAAYFCASSPSGEQPQHFGDGTRLSIL.

The CDR3 DNA sequence: TGTGCCAGCAGCCAGCATACAGGGAACACCGGGGAGCTGTTTTTT. Translation gives CASSQHTGNTGELFF. This chain uses TRBV4-2 with TRBJ2-2; D might be TRBD1 (5 bases). V lost 3 bases to trimming and J lost 1 base, with 9 bases between them. Germline CDR1 reads LGHNA; CDR2 reads YNFKEQ. The CDR3 totals 15 residues.